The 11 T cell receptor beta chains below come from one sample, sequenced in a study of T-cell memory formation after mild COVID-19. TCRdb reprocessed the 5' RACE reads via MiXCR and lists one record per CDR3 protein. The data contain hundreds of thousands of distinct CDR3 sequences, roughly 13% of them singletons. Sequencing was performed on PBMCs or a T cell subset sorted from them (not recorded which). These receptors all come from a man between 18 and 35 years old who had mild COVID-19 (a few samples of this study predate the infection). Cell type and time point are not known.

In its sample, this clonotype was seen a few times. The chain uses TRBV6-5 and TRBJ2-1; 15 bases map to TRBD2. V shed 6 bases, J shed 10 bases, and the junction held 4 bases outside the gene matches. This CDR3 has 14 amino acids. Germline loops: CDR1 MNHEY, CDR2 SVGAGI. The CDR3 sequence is CASRGLAGGLEQFF. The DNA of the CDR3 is TGTGCCAGCAGGGGACTAGCGGGGGGCCTCGAGCAGTTCTTC.

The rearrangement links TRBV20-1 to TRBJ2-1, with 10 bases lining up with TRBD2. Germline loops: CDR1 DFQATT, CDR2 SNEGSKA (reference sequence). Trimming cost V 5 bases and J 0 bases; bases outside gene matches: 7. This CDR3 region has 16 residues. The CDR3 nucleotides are TGCAGTGCTCGTCTAGCGGGGGTGAGCTCCTACAATGAGCAGTTCTTC. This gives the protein CSARLAGVSSYNEQFF.

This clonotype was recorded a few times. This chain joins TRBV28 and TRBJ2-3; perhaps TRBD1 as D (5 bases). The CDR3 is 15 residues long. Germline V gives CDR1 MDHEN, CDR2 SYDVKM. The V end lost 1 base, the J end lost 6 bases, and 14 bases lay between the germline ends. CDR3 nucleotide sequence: TGTGCCAGCAGTTTATTTGGGGCCGCTCAGGATACGCAGTATTTT. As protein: CASSLFGAAQDTQYF.

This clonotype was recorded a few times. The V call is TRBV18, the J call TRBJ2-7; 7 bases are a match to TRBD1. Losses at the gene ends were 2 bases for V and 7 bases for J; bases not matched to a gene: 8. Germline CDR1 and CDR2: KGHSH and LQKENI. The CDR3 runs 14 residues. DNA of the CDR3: TGTGCCAGCTCACCATCACAGGGGATGAGGGAGCAGTACTTC. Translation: CASSPSQGMREQYF.

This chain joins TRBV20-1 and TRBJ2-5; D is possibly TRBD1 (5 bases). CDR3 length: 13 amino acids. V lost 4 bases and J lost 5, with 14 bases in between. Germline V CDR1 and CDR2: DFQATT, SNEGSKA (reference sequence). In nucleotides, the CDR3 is TGCAGTGCTAACCCGGGCAGGGTGGAGACCCAGTACTTC. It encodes CSANPGRVETQYF.

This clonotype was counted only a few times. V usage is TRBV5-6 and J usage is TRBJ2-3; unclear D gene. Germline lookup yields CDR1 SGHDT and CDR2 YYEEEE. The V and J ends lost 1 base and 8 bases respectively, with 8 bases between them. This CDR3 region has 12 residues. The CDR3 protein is CASSLPLGTQYF. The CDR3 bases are TGTGCCAGCAGCTTGCCTTTGGGTACGCAGTATTTT.

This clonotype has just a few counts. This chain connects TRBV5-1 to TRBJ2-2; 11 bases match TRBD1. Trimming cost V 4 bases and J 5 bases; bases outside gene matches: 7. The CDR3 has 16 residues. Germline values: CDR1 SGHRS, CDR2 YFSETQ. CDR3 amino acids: CASSPGQGGRTGELFF. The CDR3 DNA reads TGCGCCAGCAGCCCGGGACAGGGGGGCAGGACCGGGGAGCTGTTTTTT.

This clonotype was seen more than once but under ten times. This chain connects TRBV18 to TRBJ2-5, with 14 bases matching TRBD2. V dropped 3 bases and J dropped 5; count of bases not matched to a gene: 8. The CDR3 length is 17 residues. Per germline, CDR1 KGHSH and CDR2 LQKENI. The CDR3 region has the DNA TGTGCCAGCTCACCCGGAACGGGACTAGCGGGGGAGGAGACCCAGTACTTC. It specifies CASSPGTGLAGEETQYF. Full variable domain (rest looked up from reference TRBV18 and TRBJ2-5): NAGVMQNPRHLVRRRGQEARLRCSPMKGHSHVYWYRQLPEEGLKFMVYLQKENIIDESGMPKERFSAEFPKEGPSILRIQQVVRGDSAAYFCASSPGTGLAGEETQYFGPGTRLLVL.

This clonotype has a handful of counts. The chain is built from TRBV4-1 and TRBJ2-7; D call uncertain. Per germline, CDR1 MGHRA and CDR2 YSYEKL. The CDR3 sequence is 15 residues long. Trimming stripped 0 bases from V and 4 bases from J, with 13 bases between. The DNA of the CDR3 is TGCGCCAGCAGCCAAGATTTTCCCTCGCCTTACGAGCAGTACTTC. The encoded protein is CASSQDFPSPYEQYF.

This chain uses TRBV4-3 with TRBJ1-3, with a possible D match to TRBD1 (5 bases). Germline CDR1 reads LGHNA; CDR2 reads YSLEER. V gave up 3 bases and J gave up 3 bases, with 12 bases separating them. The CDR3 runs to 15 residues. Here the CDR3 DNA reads TGCGCCAGCAGCCAGCAGGGTGACTTTGGAAACACCATATATTTT. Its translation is CASSQQGDFGNTIYF.

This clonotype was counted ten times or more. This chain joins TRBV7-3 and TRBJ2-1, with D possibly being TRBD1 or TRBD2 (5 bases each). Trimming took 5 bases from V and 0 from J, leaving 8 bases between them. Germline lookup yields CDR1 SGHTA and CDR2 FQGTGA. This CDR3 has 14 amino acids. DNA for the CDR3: TGTGCCAGCAGCCGGGGCGGCTCCTACAATGAGCAGTTCTTC. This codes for CASSRGGSYNEQFF. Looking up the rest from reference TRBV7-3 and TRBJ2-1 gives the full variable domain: GAGVSQTPSNKVTEKGKYVELRCDPISGHTALYWYRQSLGQGPEFLIYFQGTGAADDSGLPNDRFFAVRPEGSVSTLKIQRTERGDSAVYLCASSRGGSYNEQFFGPGTRLTVL.